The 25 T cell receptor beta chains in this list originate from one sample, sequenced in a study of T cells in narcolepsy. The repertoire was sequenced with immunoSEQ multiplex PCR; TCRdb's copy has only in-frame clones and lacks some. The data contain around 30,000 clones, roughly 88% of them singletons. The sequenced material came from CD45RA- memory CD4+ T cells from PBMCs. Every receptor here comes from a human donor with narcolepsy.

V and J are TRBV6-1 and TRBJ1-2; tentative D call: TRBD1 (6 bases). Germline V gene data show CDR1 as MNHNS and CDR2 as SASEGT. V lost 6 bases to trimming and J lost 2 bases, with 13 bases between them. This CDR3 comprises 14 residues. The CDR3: CASRETGKNYGYTF. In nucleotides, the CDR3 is TGTGCCAGCAGGGAAACAGGGAAAAACTATGGCTACACCTTC.

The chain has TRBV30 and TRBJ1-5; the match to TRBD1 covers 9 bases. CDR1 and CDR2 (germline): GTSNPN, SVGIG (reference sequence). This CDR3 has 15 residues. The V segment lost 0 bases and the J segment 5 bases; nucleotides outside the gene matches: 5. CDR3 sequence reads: CAWSVQGAGYQPQHF. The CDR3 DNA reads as TGTGCCTGGAGTGTACAGGGGGCGGGTTATCAGCCCCAGCATTTT.

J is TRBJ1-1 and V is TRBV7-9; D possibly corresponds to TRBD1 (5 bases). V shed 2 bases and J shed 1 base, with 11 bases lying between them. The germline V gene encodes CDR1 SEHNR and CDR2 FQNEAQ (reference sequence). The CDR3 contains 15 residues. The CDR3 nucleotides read TGTGCCAGCAGCTTATTCGGGACTGGGAACACTGAAGCTTTCTTT. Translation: CASSLFGTGNTEAFF.

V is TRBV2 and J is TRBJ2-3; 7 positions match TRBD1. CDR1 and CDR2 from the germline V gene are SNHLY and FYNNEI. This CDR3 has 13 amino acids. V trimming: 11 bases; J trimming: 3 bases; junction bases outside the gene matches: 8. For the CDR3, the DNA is TGTGCCCAGACAGGGCTATTGACAGATACGCAGTATTTT. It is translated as CAQTGLLTDTQYF.

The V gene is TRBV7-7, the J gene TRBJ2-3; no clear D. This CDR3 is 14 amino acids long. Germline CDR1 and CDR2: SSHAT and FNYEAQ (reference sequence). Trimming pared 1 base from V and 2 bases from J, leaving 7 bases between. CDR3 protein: CASSLGSDTDTQYF. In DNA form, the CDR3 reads TGTGCCAGCAGCTTAGGGTCTGACACAGATACGCAGTATTTT.

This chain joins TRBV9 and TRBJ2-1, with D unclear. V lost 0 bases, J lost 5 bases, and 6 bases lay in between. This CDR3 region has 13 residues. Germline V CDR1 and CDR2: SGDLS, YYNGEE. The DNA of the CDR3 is TGTGCCAGCAGCGTAGGTCCACACAATGAGCAGTTCTTC. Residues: CASSVGPHNEQFF. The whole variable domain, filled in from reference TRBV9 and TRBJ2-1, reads DSGVTQTPKHLITATGQRVTLRCSPRSGDLSVYWYQQSLDQGLQFLIQYYNGEERAKGNILERFSAQQFPDLHSELNLSSLELGDSALYFCASSVGPHNEQFFGPGTRLTVL.

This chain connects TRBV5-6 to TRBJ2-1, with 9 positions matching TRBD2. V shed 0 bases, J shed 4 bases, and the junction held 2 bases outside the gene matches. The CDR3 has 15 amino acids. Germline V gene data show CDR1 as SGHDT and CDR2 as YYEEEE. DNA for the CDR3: TGTGCCAGCAGCTTGGGGACTAGCGCGTACAATGAGCAGTTCTTC. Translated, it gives CASSLGTSAYNEQFF.

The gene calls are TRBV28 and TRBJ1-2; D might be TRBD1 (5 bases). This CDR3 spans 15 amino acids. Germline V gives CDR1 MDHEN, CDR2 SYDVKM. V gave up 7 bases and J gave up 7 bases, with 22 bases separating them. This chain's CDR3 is CASIRQGELLVGYTF. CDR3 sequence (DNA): TGTGCCAGCATACGTCAGGGAGAATTATTAGTTGGCTACACCTTC.

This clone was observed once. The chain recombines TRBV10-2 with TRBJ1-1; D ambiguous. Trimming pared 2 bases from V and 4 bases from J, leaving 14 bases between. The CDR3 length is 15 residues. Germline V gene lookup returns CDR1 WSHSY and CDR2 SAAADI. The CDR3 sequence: CASSEPQLLGTEAFF. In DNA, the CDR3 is TGCGCCAGCAGTGAGCCCCAGCTACTGGGCACTGAAGCTTTCTTT.

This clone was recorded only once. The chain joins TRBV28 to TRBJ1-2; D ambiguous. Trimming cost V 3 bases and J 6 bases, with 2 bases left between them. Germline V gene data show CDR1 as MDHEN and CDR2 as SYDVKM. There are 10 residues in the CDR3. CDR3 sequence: CASSFHGYTF. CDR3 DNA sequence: TGTGCCAGCAGTTTTCATGGCTACACCTTC.

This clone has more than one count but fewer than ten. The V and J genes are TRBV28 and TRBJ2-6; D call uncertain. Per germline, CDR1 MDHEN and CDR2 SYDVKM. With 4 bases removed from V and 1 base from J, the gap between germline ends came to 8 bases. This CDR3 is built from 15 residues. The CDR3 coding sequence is TGTGCCAGCAGTTCGCAGGCTTCTGGGGCCAACGTCCTGACTTTC. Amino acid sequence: CASSSQASGANVLTF.

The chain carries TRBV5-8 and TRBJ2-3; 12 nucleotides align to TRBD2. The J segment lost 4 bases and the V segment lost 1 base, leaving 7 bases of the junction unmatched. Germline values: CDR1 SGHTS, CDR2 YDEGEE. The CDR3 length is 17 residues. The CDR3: CASSLMTSGGLADTQYF. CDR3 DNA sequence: TGTGCCAGCAGCTTGATGACTAGCGGGGGACTGGCAGATACGCAGTATTTT.

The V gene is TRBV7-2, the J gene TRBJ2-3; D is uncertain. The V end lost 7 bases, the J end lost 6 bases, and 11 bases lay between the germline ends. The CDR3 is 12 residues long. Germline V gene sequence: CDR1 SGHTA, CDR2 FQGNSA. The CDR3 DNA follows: TGTGCCAGCACCCTGATGGGGGATACGCAGTATTTT. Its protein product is CASTLMGDTQYF.

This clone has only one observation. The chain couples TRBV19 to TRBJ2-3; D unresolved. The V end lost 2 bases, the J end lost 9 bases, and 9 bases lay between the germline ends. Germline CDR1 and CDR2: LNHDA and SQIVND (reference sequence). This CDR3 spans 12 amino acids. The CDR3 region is CASSILLGTQYF. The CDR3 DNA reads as TGTGCCAGTAGTATACTTCTGGGGACGCAGTATTTT.

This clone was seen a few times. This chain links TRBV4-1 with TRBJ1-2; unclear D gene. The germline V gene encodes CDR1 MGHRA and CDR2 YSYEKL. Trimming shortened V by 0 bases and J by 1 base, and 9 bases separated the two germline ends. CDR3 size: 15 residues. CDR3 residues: CASSQEVHSNYGYTF. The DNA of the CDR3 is TGCGCCAGCAGCCAAGAAGTCCACAGTAACTATGGCTACACCTTC.

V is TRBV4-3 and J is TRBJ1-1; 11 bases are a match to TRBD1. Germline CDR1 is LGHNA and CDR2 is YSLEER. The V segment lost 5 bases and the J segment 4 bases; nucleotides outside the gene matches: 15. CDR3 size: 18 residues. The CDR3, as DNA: TGCGCCAGCAGCTCACCCGGGACAGGGGGTAGATGGGGCACTGAAGCTTTCTTT. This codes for CASSSPGTGGRWGTEAFF.

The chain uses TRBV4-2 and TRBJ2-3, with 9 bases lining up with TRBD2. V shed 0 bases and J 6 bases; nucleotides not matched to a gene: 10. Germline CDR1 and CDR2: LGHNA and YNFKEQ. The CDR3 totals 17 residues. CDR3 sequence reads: CASSQEGLARGADTQYF. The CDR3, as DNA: TGTGCCAGCAGCCAAGAAGGACTAGCGCGGGGGGCGGATACGCAGTATTTT.

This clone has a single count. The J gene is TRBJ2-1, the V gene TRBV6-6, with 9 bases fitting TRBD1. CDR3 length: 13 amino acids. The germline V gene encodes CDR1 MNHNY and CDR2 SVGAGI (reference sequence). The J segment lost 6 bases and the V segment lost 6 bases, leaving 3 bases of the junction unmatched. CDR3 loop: CASRDRGTNEQFF. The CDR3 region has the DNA TGTGCCAGCAGGGACAGGGGTACCAATGAGCAGTTCTTC.

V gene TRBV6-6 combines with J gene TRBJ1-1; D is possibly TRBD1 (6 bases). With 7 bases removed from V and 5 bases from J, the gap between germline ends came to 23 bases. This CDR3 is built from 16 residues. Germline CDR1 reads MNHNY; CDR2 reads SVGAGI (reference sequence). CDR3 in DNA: TGTGCCAGCACCCGGGGGACAAATCCCGGGGGAACTGAAGCTTTCTTT. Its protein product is CASTRGTNPGGTEAFF.

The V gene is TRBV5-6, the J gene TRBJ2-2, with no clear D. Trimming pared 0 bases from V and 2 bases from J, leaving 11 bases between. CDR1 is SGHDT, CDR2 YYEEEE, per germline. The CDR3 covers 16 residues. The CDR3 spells CASSLDGGLNTGELFF. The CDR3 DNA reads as TGTGCCAGCAGCTTGGATGGCGGATTAAACACCGGGGAGCTGTTTTTT.

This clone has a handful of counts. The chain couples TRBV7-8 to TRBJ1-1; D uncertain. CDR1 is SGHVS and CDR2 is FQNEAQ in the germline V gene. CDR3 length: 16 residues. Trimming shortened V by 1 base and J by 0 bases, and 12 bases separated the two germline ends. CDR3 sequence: CASSLELADMNTEAFF. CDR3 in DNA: TGTGCCAGCAGCTTAGAGTTGGCAGACATGAACACTGAAGCTTTCTTT.

The CDR3 nucleotides are TGTGCCAGTAAACAGGAGAGCTCCTATAATTCACCCCTCCACTTT. Protein sequence: CASKQESSYNSPLHF. This sequence joins TRBV19 and TRBJ1-6, with D possibly being TRBD1 (5 bases). V lost 7 bases to trimming and J lost 0 bases, with 10 bases between them. Germline assignment: CDR1 LNHDA and CDR2 SQIVND (reference sequence). The CDR3 contains 15 residues. The whole variable domain, filled in from reference TRBV19 and TRBJ1-6, reads DGGITQSPKYLFRKEGQNVTLSCEQNLNHDAMYWYRQDPGQGLRLIYYSQIVNDFQKGDIAEGYSVSREKKESFPLTVTSAQKNPTAFYLCASKQESSYNSPLHFGNGTRLTVT.

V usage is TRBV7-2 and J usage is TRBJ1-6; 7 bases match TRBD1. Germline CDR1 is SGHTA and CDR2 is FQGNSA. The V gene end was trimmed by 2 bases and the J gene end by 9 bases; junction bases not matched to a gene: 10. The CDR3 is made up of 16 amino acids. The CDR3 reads CASSLYPGDRRSPLHF. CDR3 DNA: TGTGCCAGCAGCTTATATCCAGGGGACAGACGTTCACCCCTCCACTTT. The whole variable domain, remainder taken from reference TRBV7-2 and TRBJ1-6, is GAGVSQSPSNKVTEKGKDVELRCDPISGHTALYWYRQSLGQGLEFLIYFQGNSAPDKSGLPSDRFSAERTGGSVSTLTIQRTQQEDSAVYLCASSLYPGDRRSPLHFGNGTRLTVT.

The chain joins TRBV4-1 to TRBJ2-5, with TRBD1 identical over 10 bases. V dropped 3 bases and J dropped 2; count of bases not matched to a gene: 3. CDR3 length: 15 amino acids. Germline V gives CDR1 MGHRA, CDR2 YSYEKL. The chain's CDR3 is CASSHGDRGQETQYF. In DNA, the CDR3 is TGCGCCAGCAGCCACGGGGACAGGGGTCAAGAGACCCAGTACTTC.

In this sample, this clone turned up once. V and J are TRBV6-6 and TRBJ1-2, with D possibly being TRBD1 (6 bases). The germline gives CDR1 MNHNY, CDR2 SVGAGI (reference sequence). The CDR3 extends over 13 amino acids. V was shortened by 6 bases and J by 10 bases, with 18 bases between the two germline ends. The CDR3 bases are TGTGCCAGCAGACCGACAGGCTCTTACGCCTACACCTTC. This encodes CASRPTGSYAYTF.